This T cell receptor (beta chain) derives from a study of T cells in Graves' hyperthyroidism and ophthalmopathy. This clonotype was recorded at least ten times. Authors of the study amplified TCR beta CDR3 regions from RNA transcripts. A first-round RT-PCR of the TCR CDR3 used the HTBI primer set. Each CDR3 protein is one row after TCRdb ran MiXCR on the multiplex PCR reads. This repertoire shows some 180,000 distinct CDR3 sequences, 17% found once; its top ten account for roughly 55%. Germline V gene lookup returns CDR1 LGHDT and CDR2 YNNKEL (reference sequence). This CDR3 has 13 amino acids. J was trimmed by 6 bases and V by 3 bases; bases with no gene match: 4.

The rearrangement links TRBV3-1 to TRBJ2-7, with TRBD1 matching 8 bases. The source is a woman in her forties or fifties with Graves' hyperthyroidism. Sequenced sample: blood. CDR3 amino acids: CASSHGQGSEQYF. The CDR3 DNA is TGTGCCAGCAGCCACGGACAGGGCAGCGAGCAGTACTTC.